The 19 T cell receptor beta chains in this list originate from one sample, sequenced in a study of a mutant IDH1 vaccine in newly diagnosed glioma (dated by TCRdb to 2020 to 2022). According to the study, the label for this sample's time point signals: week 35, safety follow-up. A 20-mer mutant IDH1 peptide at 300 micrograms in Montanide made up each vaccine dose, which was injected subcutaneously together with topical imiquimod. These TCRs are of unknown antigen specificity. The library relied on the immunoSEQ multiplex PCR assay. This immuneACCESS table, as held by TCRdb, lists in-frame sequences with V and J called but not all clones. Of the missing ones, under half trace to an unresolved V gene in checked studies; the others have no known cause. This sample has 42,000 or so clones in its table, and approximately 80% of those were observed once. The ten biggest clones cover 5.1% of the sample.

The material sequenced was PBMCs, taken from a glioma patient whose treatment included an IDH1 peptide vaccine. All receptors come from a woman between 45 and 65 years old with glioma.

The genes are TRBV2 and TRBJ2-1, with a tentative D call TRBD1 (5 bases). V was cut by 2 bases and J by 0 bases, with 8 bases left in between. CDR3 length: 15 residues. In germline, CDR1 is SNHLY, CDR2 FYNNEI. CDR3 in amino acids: CASSEQGTSYNEQFF. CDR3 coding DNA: TGTGCCAGCAGTGAACAGGGAACCTCCTACAATGAGCAGTTCTTC. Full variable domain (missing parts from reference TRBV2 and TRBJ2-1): EPEVTQTPSHQVTQMGQEVILRCVPISNHLYFYWYRQILGQKVEFLVSFYNNEISEKSEIFDDQFSVERPDGSNFTLKIRSTKLEDSAMYFCASSEQGTSYNEQFFGPGTRLTVL.

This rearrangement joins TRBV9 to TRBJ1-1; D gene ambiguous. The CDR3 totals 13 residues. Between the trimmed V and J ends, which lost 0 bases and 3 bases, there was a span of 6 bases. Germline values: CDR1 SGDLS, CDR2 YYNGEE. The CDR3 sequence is CASSVGRYTEAFF. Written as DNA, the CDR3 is TGTGCCAGCAGCGTAGGACGGTACACTGAAGCTTTCTTT.

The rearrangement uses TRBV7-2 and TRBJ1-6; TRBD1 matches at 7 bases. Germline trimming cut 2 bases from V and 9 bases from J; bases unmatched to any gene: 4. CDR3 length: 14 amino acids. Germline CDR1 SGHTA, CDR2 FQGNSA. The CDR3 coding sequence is TGTGCCAGCAGCTTACAGGGGGTGGGTTCACCCCTCCACTTT. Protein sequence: CASSLQGVGSPLHF.

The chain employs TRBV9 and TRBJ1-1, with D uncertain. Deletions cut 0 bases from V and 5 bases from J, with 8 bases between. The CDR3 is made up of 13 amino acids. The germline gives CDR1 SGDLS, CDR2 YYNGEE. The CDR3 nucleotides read TGTGCCAGCAGCGTAGAGGGATATACTGAAGCTTTCTTT. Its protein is CASSVEGYTEAFF.

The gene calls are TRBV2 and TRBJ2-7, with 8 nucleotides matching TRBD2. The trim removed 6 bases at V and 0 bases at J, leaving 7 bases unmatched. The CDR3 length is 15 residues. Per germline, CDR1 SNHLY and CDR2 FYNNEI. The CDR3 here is CASRAPSGLSYEQYF. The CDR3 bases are TGTGCCAGCAGGGCCCCTAGCGGGCTCTCCTACGAGCAGTACTTC.

DNA for the CDR3: TGTGCCAGCACCTTAACTCTCACAGGGTCCTACGAGCAGTACTTC. The encoded protein is CASTLTLTGSYEQYF. This chain connects TRBV5-6 to TRBJ2-7; D perhaps matches TRBD1 (6 bases). The ends were cut back, 6 bases at V and 1 base at J, with 17 bases in the middle. This CDR3 spans 15 amino acids. CDR1 is SGHDT and CDR2 is YYEEEE in the germline V gene.

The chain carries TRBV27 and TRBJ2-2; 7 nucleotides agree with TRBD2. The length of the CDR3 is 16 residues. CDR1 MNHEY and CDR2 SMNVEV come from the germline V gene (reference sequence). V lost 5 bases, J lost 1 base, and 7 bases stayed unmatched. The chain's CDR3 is CASSQEGGGNTGELFF. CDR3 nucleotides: TGTGCCAGCAGTCAGGAGGGCGGGGGGAACACCGGGGAGCTGTTTTTT.

CDR3 DNA: TGTGCCAGCAGTTTCCTTGACAGGGAACAGCCCCAGCATTTT. Amino acids: CASSFLDREQPQHF. This chain uses TRBV6-6 with TRBJ1-5; 7 bases align to TRBD1. The CDR3 spans 14 residues. V was clipped by 4 bases and J by 7 bases; unmatched bases: 7. The germline CDR1 and CDR2 sequences are MNHNY and SVGAGI (reference sequence).

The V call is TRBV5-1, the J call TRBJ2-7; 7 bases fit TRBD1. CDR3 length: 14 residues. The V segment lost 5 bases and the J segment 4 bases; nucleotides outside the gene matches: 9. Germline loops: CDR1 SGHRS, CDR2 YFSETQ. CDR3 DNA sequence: TGCGCCAGCAGATTAACAGGGGATAGTTACGAGCAGTACTTC. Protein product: CASRLTGDSYEQYF.

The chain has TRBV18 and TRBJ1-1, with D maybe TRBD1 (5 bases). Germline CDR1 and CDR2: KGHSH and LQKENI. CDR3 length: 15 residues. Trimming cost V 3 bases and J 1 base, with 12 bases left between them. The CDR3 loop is CASSPFDSPNTEAFF. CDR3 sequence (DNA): TGTGCCAGCTCACCGTTCGACAGCCCGAACACTGAAGCTTTCTTT.

CDR3 nucleotides: TGCGCCAGCAGCTCCGCCGGGGAAGGAGGCACCATATATTTT. Protein product: CASSSAGEGGTIYF. The rearrangement uses TRBV5-1 and TRBJ1-3; D not resolved. CDR3 size: 14 residues. Germline CDR1 reads SGHRS; CDR2 reads YFSETQ. Trimming cost V 3 bases and J 9 bases, with 16 bases left between them. The full variable domain, rest sourced from reference TRBV5-1 and TRBJ1-3, is KAGVTQTPRYLIKTRGQQVTLSCSPISGHRSVSWYQQTPGQGLQFLFEYFSETQRNKGNFPGRFSGRQFSNSRSEMNVSTLELGDSALYLCASSSAGEGGTIYFGEGSWLTVV.

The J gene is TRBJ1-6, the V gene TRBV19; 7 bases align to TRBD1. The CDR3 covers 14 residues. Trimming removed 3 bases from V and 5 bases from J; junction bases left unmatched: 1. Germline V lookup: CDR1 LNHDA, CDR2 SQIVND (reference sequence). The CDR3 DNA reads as TGTGCCAGTAGTATCGGGACAGATAATTCACCCCTCCACTTT. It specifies CASSIGTDNSPLHF.

The CDR3 sequence is CAWSKGGYQPQHF. The CDR3 DNA sequence: TGTGCCTGGAGTAAGGGGGGGTATCAGCCCCAGCATTTT. This chain joins TRBV30 and TRBJ1-5, with a possible D match to TRBD1 (6 bases). The CDR3 is 13 residues long. Deletions cut 2 bases from V and 5 bases from J, with 10 bases between. The V gene's germline CDR1 is GTSNPN and CDR2 SVGIG (reference sequence). Combining the CDR3 with reference TRBV30 and TRBJ1-5 gives the whole variable domain SQTIHQWPATLVQPVGSPLSLECTVEGTSNPNLYWYRQAAGRGLQLLFYSVGIGQISSEVPQNLSASRPQDRQFILSSKKLLLSDSGFYLCAWSKGGYQPQHFGDGTRLSIL.

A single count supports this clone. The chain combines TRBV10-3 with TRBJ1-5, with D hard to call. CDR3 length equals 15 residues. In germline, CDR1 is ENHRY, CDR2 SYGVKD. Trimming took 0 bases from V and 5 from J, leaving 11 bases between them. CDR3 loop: CAISESAGRDQPQHF. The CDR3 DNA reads TGTGCCATCAGTGAGTCAGCGGGGAGGGATCAGCCCCAGCATTTT.

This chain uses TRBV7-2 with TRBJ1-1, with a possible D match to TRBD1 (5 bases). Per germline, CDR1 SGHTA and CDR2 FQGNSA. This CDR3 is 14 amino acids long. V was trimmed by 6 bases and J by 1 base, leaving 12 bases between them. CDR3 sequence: CASRQAGGNTEAFF. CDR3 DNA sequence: TGTGCCAGCAGGCAGGCGGGGGGGAACACTGAAGCTTTCTTT.

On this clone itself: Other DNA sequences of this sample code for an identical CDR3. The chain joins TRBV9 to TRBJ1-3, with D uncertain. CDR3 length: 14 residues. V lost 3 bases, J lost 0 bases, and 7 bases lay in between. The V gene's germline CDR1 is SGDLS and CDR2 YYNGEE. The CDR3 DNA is TGTGCCAGCAGCGCCTCGGGCTCTGGAAACACCATATATTTT. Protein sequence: CASSASGSGNTIYF.

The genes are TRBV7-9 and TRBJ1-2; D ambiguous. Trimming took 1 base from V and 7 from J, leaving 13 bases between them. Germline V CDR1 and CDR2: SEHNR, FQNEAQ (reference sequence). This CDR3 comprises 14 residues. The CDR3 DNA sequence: TGTGCCAGCAGCTTAGACTCCACTCACGGTGGCTACACCTTC. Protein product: CASSLDSTHGGYTF. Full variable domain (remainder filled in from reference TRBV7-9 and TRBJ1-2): DTGVSQNPRHKITKRGQNVTFRCDPISEHNRLYWYRQTLGQGPEFLTYFQNEAQLEKSRLLSDRFSAERPKGSFSTLEIQRTEQGDSAMYLCASSLDSTHGGYTFGSGTRLTVV.

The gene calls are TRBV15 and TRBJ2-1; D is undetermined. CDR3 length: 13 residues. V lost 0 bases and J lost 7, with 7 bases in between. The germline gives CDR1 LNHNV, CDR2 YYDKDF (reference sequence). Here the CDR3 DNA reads TGTGCCACCAGCAGAGATCCATTGAATGAGCAGTTCTTC. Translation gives CATSRDPLNEQFF.

The CDR3 DNA reads TGTGCCAGCAGCTTGGGGGGAAGGCTCACAGATACGCAGTATTTT. Its translation is CASSLGGRLTDTQYF. V gene TRBV5-5 combines with J gene TRBJ2-3; no clear D. The germline V gene encodes CDR1 SGHKS and CDR2 YYEKEE (reference sequence). Trimming pared 0 bases from V and 2 bases from J, leaving 10 bases between. The CDR3 covers 15 residues. The variable domain in full, with the rest retrieved from reference TRBV5-5 and TRBJ2-3, is DAGVTQSPTHLIKTRGQQVTLRCSPISGHKSVSWYQQVLGQGPQFIFQYYEKEERGRGNFPDRFSARQFPNYSSELNVNALLLGDSALYLCASSLGGRLTDTQYFGPGTRLTVL.